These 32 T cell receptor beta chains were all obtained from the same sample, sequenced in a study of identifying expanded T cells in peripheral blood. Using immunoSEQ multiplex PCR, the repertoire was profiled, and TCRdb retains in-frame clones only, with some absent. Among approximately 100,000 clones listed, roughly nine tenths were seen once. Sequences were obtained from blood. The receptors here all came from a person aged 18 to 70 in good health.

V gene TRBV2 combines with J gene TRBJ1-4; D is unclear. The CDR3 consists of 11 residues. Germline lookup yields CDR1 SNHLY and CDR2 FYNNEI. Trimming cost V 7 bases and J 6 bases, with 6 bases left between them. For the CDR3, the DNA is TGTGCCAGCACGTATTATGAAAAACTGTTTTTT. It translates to CASTYYEKLFF.

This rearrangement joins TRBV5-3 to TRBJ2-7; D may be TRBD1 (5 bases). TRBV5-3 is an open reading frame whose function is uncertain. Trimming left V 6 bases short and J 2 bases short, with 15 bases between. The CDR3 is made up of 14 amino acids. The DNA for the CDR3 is TGTGCCAGAACCAAGACGACAGAGACCTACGAGCAGTACTTC. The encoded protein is CARTKTTETYEQYF.

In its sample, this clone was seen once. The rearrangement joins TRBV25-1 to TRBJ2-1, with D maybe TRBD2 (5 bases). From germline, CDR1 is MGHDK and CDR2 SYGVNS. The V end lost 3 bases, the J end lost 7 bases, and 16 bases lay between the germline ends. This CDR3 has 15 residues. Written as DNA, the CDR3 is TGTGCCAGCAGTGAGACGGGAACCGGCTTTAATGAGCAGTTCTTC. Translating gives CASSETGTGFNEQFF.

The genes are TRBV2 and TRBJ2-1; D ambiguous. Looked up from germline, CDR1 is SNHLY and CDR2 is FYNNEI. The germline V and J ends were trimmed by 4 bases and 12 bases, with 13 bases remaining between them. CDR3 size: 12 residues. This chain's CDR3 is CASSVPPVGQFF. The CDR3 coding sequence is TGTGCCAGCAGTGTACCCCCAGTGGGGCAGTTCTTC.

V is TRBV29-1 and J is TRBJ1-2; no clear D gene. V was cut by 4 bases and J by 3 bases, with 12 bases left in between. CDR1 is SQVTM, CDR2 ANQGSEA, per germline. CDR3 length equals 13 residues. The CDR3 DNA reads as TGCAGCGTTGGACCGAGTGGTGACTATGGCTACACCTTC. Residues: CSVGPSGDYGYTF.

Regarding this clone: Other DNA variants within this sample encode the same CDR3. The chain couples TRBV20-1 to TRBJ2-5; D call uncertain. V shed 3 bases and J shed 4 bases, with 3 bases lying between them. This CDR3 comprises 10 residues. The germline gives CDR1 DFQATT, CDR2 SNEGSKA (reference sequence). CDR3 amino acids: CSARRETQYF. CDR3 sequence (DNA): TGCAGTGCTAGGAGAGAGACCCAGTACTTC.

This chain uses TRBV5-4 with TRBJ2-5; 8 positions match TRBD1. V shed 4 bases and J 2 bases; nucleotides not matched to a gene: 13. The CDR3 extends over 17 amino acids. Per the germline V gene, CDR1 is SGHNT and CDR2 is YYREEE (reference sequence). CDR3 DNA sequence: TGTGCCAGCAGCCGAACCGGCGGGACAGGTGGGCAAGAGACCCAGTACTTC. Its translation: CASSRTGGTGGQETQYF.

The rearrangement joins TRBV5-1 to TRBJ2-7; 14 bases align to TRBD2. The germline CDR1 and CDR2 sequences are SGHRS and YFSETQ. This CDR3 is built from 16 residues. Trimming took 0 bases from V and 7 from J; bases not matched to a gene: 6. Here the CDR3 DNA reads TGCGCCAGCAGCTTGGGACTAGCGGGAGGGTCGGGGGAGCAGTACTTC. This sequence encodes CASSLGLAGGSGEQYF.

Here the CDR3 DNA reads TGTGCCAGCAGTGACTCAGGCAGGGGGCTGGGACAGCCCCAGCATTTT. Translating gives CASSDSGRGLGQPQHF. V and J are TRBV6-4 and TRBJ1-5; 8 positions match TRBD1. Losses at the gene ends were 0 bases for V and 7 bases for J; bases not matched to a gene: 8. This CDR3 is built from 16 residues. Germline lookup yields CDR1 MRHNA and CDR2 SNTAGT.

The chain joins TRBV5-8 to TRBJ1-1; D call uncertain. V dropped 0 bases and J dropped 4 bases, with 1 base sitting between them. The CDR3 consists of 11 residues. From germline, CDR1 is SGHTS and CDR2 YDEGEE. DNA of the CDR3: TGTGCCAGCAGCTTGGCCACTGAAGCTTTCTTT. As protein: CASSLATEAFF.

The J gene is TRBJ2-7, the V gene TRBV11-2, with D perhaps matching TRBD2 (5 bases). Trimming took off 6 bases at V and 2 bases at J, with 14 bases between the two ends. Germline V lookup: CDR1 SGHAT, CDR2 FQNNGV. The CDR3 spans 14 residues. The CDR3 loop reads CASSQVYSAYEQYF. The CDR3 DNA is TGTGCCAGCAGTCAAGTGTATAGCGCCTACGAGCAGTACTTC. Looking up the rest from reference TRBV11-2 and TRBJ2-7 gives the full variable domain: EAGVAQSPRYKIIEKRQSVAFWCNPISGHATLYWYQQILGQGPKLLIQFQNNGVVDDSQLPKDRFSAERLKGVDSTLKIQPAKLEDSAVYLCASSQVYSAYEQYFGPGTRLTVT.

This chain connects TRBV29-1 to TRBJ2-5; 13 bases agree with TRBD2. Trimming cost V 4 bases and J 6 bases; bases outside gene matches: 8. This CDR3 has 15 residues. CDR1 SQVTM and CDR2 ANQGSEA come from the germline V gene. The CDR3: CSVARGTSGTQTQYF. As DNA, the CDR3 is TGCAGCGTTGCACGAGGGACTAGCGGGACGCAGACCCAGTACTTC.

The CDR3 sequence is CASSLEPGRAQETQYF. For the CDR3, the DNA is TGTGCCAGCAGCTTGGAGCCGGGACGGGCCCAGGAGACCCAGTACTTC. The rearrangement joins TRBV5-5 to TRBJ2-5; D possibly uses TRBD1 or TRBD2 (5 bases each). CDR3 length equals 16 residues. Between the trimmed V and J ends, which lost 0 bases and 5 bases, there was a span of 17 bases. The germline V gene encodes CDR1 SGHKS and CDR2 YYEKEE (reference sequence).

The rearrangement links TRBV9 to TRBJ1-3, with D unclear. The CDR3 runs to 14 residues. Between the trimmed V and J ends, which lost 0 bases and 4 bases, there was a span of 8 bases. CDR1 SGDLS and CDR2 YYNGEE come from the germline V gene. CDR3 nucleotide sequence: TGTGCCAGCAGCGTAGCATCTTGGGGAAACACCATATATTTT. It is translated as CASSVASWGNTIYF.

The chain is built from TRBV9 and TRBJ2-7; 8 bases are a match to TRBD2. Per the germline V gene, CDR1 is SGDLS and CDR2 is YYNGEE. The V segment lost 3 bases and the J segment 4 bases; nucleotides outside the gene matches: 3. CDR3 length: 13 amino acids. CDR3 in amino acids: CASSDGTRYEQYF. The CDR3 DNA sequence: TGTGCCAGCAGCGACGGGACTAGATACGAGCAGTACTTC. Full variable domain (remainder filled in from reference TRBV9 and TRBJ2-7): DSGVTQTPKHLITATGQRVTLRCSPRSGDLSVYWYQQSLDQGLQFLIQYYNGEERAKGNILERFSAQQFPDLHSELNLSSLELGDSALYFCASSDGTRYEQYFGPGTRLTVT.

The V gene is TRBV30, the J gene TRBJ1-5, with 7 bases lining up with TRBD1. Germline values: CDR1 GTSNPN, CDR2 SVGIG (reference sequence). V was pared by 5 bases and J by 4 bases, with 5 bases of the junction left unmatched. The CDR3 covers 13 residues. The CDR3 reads CAWGQDINQPQHF. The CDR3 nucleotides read TGTGCCTGGGGACAGGACATAAATCAGCCCCAGCATTTT.

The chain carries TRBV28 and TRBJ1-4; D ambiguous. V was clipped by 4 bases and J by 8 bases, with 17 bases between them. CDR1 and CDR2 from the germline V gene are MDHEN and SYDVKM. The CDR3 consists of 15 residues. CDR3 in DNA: TGTGCCAGCAGTTCCGGTTCAGGCCCTAGGGAAAAACTGTTTTTT. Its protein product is CASSSGSGPREKLFF. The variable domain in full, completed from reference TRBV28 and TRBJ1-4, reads DVKVTQSSRYLVKRTGEKVFLECVQDMDHENMFWYRQDPGLGLRLIYFSYDVKMKEKGDIPEGYSVSREKKERFSLILESASTNQTSMYLCASSSGSGPREKLFFGSGTQLSVL.

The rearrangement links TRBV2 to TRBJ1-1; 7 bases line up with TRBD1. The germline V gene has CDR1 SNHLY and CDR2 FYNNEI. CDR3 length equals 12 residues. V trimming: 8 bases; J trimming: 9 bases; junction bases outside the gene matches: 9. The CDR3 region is CASDRGQRQAFF. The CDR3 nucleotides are TGTGCCAGCGATAGGGGGCAGCGTCAAGCTTTCTTT.

The CDR3 spells CASSPAIGAGGNTIYF. The CDR3 DNA reads TGTGCCAGCTCACCGGCGATCGGCGCAGGAGGAAACACCATATATTTT. This sequence joins TRBV18 and TRBJ1-3; D is unclear. Trimming stripped 3 bases from V and 4 bases from J, with 16 bases between. The CDR3 is 16 residues long. Germline CDR1 is KGHSH and CDR2 is LQKENI.

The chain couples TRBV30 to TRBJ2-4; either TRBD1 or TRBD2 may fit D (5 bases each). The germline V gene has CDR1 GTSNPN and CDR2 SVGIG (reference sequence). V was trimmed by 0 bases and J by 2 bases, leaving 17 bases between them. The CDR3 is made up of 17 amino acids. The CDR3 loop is CAWSVRDAGLSKNIQYF. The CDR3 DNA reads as TGTGCCTGGAGTGTACGGGACGCAGGGTTGTCCAAAAACATTCAGTACTTC.

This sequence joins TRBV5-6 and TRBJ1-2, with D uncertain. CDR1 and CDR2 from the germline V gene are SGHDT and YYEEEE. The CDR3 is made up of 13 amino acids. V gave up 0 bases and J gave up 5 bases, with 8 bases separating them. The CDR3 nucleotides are TGTGCCAGCAGCTTGGTTAGTAGGTATGGCTACACCTTC. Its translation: CASSLVSRYGYTF.

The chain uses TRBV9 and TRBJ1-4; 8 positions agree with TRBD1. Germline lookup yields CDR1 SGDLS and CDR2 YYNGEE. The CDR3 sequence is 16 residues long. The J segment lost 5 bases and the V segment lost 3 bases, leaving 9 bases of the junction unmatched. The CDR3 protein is CASSAYGQGVNEKLFF. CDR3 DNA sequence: TGTGCCAGCAGCGCCTACGGACAGGGAGTAAATGAAAAACTGTTTTTT.

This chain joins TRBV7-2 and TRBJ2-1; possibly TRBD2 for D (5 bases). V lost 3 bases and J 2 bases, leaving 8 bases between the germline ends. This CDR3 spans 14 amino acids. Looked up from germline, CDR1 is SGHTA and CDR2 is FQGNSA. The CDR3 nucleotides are TGTGCCAGCAGCTTTAGCGAAACCTACAATGAGCAGTTCTTC. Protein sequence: CASSFSETYNEQFF.

CDR3 coding DNA: TGTGCCAGCAGCTTGTTTCTAGCGGGAGTTGGTGAGCAGTTCTTC. This translates into CASSLFLAGVGEQFF. The chain has TRBV5-4 and TRBJ2-1, with 10 positions matching TRBD2. Germline V gene lookup returns CDR1 SGHNT and CDR2 YYREEE (reference sequence). J gave up 9 bases and V 1 base, and 7 bases lay outside the gene matches. The CDR3 sequence is 15 residues long. Complete variable domain (other parts from reference TRBV5-4 and TRBJ2-1): ETGVTQSPTHLIKTRGQQVTLRCSSQSGHNTVSWYQQALGQGPQFIFQYYREEENGRGNFPPRFSGLQFPNYSSELNVNALELDDSALYLCASSLFLAGVGEQFFGPGTRLTVL.

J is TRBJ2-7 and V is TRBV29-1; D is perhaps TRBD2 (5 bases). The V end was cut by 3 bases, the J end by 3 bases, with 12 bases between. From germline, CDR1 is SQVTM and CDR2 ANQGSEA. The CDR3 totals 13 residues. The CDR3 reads CSVDGVLGYEQYF. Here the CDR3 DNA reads TGCAGCGTTGACGGGGTTTTGGGCTACGAGCAGTACTTC.

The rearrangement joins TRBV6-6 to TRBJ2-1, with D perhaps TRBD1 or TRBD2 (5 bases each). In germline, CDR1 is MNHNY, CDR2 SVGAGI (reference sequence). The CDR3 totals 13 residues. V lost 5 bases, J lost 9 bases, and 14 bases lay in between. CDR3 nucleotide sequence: TGTGCCAGCAGTGCCCAGGGTGGGGGTGAGCAGTTCTTC. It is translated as CASSAQGGGEQFF.

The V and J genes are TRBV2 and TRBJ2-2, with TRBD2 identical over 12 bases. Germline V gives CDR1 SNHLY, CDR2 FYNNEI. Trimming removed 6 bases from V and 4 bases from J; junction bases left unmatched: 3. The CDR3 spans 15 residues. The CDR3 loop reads CASRVGLAGTGELFF. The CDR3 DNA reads TGTGCCAGCAGAGTGGGACTAGCGGGCACCGGGGAGCTGTTTTTT.

CDR3 nucleotide sequence: TGTGCCAGCAGCTTAACGAGAGGGGCCGAGCAGTACTTC. Its translation: CASSLTRGAEQYF. The gene calls are TRBV7-3 and TRBJ2-7; D possibly uses TRBD1 or TRBD2 (5 bases each). Germline CDR1 reads SGHTA; CDR2 reads FQGTGA. Trimming took 0 bases from V and 6 from J, leaving 9 bases between them. This CDR3 is 13 amino acids long. The full variable domain, completed using reference TRBV7-3 and TRBJ2-7, is GAGVSQTPSNKVTEKGKYVELRCDPISGHTALYWYRQSLGQGPEFLIYFQGTGAADDSGLPNDRFFAVRPEGSVSTLKIQRTERGDSAVYLCASSLTRGAEQYFGPGTRLTVT.

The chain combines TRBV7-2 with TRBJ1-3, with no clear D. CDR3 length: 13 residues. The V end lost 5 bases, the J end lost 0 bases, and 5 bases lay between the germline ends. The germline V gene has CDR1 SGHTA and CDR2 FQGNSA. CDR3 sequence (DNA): TGTGCCAGCAGCCCGGACTCTGGAAACACCATATATTTT. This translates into CASSPDSGNTIYF.

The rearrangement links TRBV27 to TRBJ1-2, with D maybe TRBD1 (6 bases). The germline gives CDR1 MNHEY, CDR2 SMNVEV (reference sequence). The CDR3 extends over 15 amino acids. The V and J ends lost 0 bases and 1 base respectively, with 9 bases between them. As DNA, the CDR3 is TGTGCCAGCAGTTTATCAGGGGGGGTTAACTATGGCTACACCTTC. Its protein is CASSLSGGVNYGYTF.

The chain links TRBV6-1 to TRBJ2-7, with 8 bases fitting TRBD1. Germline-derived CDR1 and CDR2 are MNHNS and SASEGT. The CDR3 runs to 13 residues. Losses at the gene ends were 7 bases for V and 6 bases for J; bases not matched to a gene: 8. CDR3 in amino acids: CASTSNDRGEQYF. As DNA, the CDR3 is TGTGCCAGCACCTCAAATGACAGGGGCGAGCAGTACTTC.

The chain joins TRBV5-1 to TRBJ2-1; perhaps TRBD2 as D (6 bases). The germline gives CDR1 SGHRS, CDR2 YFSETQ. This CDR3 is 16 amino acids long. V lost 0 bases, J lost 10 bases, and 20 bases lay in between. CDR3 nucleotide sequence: TGCGCCAGCAGCTTGGCCCCGCGGGAAACTGGATGGGAGCAGTTCTTC. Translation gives CASSLAPRETGWEQFF.